The present T cell receptor beta chain was sequenced within a study of siplizumab effects on memory and regulatory T cells (dated by TCRdb to about 2019). General notes on the study: The effect of the anti-CD2 antibody siplizumab on alloreactive T-cell subsets was examined in allogeneic mixed lymphocyte reactions constructed from human PBMCs. What the study reported, not specific to this receptor: Whether proliferating Tregs from siplizumab cultures were suppressive was not functionally confirmed. Among mappable alloreactive CD4+ clones, the Treg-derived fraction averaged around 69% with siplizumab versus around 25% in control reactions. The cumulative frequency of alloreactive sequences traceable to unstimulated CD4+ memory T cells was significantly reduced by siplizumab. Because sequences below about 10^-5 frequency were poorly captured, only a minor fraction of alloreactive clones could be mapped to unstimulated subsets. Roughly 75-96% of proliferating CD4+ or CD8+ clones could not be assigned a naive or memory phenotype. Unstimulated naive T cells appeared more diverse than memory T cells, and naive cells seemed to contribute substantially to the alloresponse.

Turning to this clone: This clone's antigen is unknown. Base-call qualities are not available, and no considerably larger clone is one nucleotide away.

The germline V gene supplies CDR1 KGHSH and CDR2 LQKENI. The CDR3 goes from the cysteine to the phenylalanine over 15 residues. Left in the record is the CDR3 DNA by itself, 45 bases read in frame from the first base. V loses 3 bases, J loses 1 base, and the germline ends lie 13 bases apart. Libraries were constructed by the immunoSEQ multiplex PCR assay. The deep sequencing platform assayed about 10^5 TCR templates per sample. Genomic DNA extracted from sorted T cells was the material used for TCRbeta CDR3 sequencing. Per the authors' processing: The R programming language was used for clonal analysis of the TCRbeta CDR3 data. Alloreactive CD4+ and CD8+ clones were identified by comparing unstimulated samples to CFSE-low samples taken after the reaction. Regulatory or non-regulatory origin was assigned to alloreactive CD4+ clones by matching of sequences to sorted unstimulated Treg and non-Treg repertoires. The immuneACCESS repertoire file appears here via TCRdb, limited to in-frame rearrangements. These files lack a portion of the clones; in checked studies, under half of the deficit traces to unresolved V genes, and the cause of the others is not known. That table is the source of V, J and clone size, and D and trimming were worked out from the DNA. This sample gives roughly 92,000 clones in total; around 94% of them show up just once. Clones ranked in the top ten supply approximately 1.2% of the sample.

TCRbeta CDR3 sequencing was performed on sorted unstimulated T cells and on proliferating T cells recovered from mixed lymphocyte reactions. Fresh whole blood from some eleven HLA-typed healthy donors was used to isolate PBMCs. Unstimulated CD4+ non-regulatory T cells were FACS-sorted to map the origin of alloreactive clones. This TCR was sampled from a human donor in good health. The chain is made from TRBV18 and TRBJ2-7; perhaps TRBD1 is the D gene, with 6 bases matching. The sample was non-Treg CD4+ T cells sorted from blood. Per the publication, the cell subset or site label means: FACS-sorted unstimulated CD4+ non-regulatory T cells. The CDR3 reads as follows: CASSPGAAGSYEQYF. The nucleotide sequence is given as TGTGCCAGCTCACCGGGGGCAGCAGGTTCCTACGAGCAGTACTTC.